This T cell receptor beta chain was sequenced for a study of T cells in Graves' hyperthyroidism and ophthalmopathy (dated by TCRdb to the late 2010s). Turning to the overall study: Peripheral blood samples were taken at the time of initial diagnosis, prior to any treatment. TCR Vbeta CDR3 sequencing of roughly 140 peripheral blood samples (over 40 ophthalmopathy, about 75 hyperthyroidism and roughly 17 progressor patients) is reported in the paper. To identify distinguishing TCR V-J signatures, a discovery cohort of roughly 100 patients was used, comprising 40 to 45 with Graves' ophthalmopathy and 57 with stable Graves' hyperthyroidism. The 95 to 100 discovery patients were divided at random into training and test sets in a 7:3 ratio. Whether ophthalmopathy could be predicted prospectively was tested in an independent validation cohort made up of 18 to 20 hyperthyroidism patients plus 17 patients who later progressed to ophthalmopathy. In roughly six Graves' hyperthyroidism patients, the study also compared T-cell repertoires from thyroid tissue with T-cell repertoires from blood. Following sampling, methimazole starting at 30 mg daily was given to hyperthyroidism patients, and high-dose intravenous methylprednisolone was given to ophthalmopathy patients.

The TCR beta CDR3 regions were amplified from RNA transcripts. The TCR CDR3 was subjected to a first round of RT-PCR using the HTBI primer set and the Qiagen OneStep RT-PCR kit. Libraries were constructed in a second round of multiplex PCR, after which size selection and purification were carried out. Paired-end sequencing of the libraries was performed with 100 bp reads on an Illumina HiSeq2000. Regarding the original processing steps: Raw data were processed with SOAPnuke, discarding reads with adapters, uncalled bases, mean Phred below 15, or no exact constant-primer or identifier match. High-quality paired reads were merged using COPE v1.2.5, and each unique nucleotide sequence was defined as a clonotype. MiTCR v1.1 was used to align clonotypes to the IMGT TRBV, TRBD and TRBJ reference segments. Analysis was restricted to V-J combinations with a frequency above 0.0001, which covered over 98% of repertoires. A TCS score was defined as the ratio of F50 (clonal expansion) to E x V (chaos), with BLOSUM62-based TCRdist applied between CDR3 peptides within each V-J. Welch's t-statistics and random forest reduced fewer than 600 V-J features to 13, which were used in a naive Bayes classifier (R e1071). Thyroid-blood repertoire similarity was quantified with the Morisita-Horn index. TCRdb's own reprocessing of the public reads used fastp at Q25 and MiXCR and kept productive beta chains. Every CDR3 protein is listed once, alongside the most common genes and DNA of its rows. For this entry, the V and J calls and clone size follow TCRdb and not the study's own pipeline. In this sample the table shows roughly 560,000 distinct CDR3 sequences, roughly 14% of which occur a single time. The ten most abundant clones make up around 4% of the sample.

In regard to this clonotype: Its antigen target is currently unknown. The record has no base qualities; no much larger clone is one base away.

From the cysteine up to the phenylalanine, the CDR3 has a length of 16 residues. Kept here is only the CDR3 DNA, which spans 48 bases and is read in frame from base 1. In the germline V gene, CDR1 corresponds to KGHDR and CDR2 to SFDVKD. Germline trimming amounts to 4 bases on V and 6 bases on J, with 3 as the count of junction bases outside the gene matches. Ophthalmopathy patients had moderately to severely active disease, with a Clinical Activity Score of 3 or more, a NOSPECS grade of 4 or more, and a disease duration of less than 3 months. Exclusion was applied to patients with uncontrolled infections, other autoimmune diseases, pregnancy or lactation. Diagnoses relied on clinical symptoms, serum thyroxine and TRAb, thyroid ultrasound and orbital computed tomography. PBMCs were isolated from around 10 ml of fresh peripheral blood by Ficoll-Paque density gradient centrifugation. Trizol reagent was used to extract total RNA, and RNA quality was then checked on an Agilent 2100 Bioanalyzer.

Broad study findings and their caveats: Ophthalmopathy was separated from stable hyperthyroidism by a 13 V-J signature model, with 85% to 90% sensitivity and about 81% specificity obtained in cross-validation and 80%/75% obtained in testing. Most expanded thyroid clonotypes (frequency above 0.001) were also detected in blood, suggesting blood repertoires may reflect thyroid immune responses. During validation, the model predicted progression to ophthalmopathy a median of about 5.9 months ahead of onset, with more than 55% sensitivity and 72.22% specificity. Sample size was not statistically predetermined, and investigators were not blinded to group allocation.

The origin of this receptor is a woman aged 40 to 50 with Graves' ophthalmopathy. Input material: blood. This chain is built from TRBV24-1 and TRBJ2-2; TRBD2 fits 14 bases in the junction. The nucleotide sequence reads as follows: TGTGCCACCAGTGACCCGACTAGCGGGAGGGCCGGGGAGCTGTTTTTT. Translated, it gives CATSDPTSGRAGELFF.